Sequencing of this TCR beta chain was carried out in a study of blood T cell repertoires in COVID-19. Study background: The United States, Italy and Spain were the sources of the acute and convalescent COVID-19 samples. PBMCs, B-cell-depleted T cells, or T cells provided the cDNA or gDNA that made up the material.

In the source study's methods: Reference gene primer amplification gave estimated nucleated cell counts. The protocol was immunoSEQ multiplex PCR, while the TCRdb copy is restricted to in-frame clones and leaves out a portion. The DNA was the basis for D and trimming; V, J and clone size are from that table. The table has around 70,000 clones, more than 80% seen once. Germline V gene lookup returns CDR1 SGHTA and CDR2 FQGNSA. The length of the CDR3 is 15 residues. Trimming removed 4 bases from V and 6 bases from J; junction bases left unmatched: 8. V usage is TRBV7-2 and J usage is TRBJ1-4; the match to TRBD1 covers 7 bases. This receptor was identified in a woman in her sixties or seventies with acute or convalescent COVID-19. Sequencing input: peripheral blood. For the CDR3, the DNA is TGTGCCAGCAGCTCGCCCGGGACAGAGGATGAAAAACTGTTTTTT. It encodes CASSSPGTEDEKLFF.